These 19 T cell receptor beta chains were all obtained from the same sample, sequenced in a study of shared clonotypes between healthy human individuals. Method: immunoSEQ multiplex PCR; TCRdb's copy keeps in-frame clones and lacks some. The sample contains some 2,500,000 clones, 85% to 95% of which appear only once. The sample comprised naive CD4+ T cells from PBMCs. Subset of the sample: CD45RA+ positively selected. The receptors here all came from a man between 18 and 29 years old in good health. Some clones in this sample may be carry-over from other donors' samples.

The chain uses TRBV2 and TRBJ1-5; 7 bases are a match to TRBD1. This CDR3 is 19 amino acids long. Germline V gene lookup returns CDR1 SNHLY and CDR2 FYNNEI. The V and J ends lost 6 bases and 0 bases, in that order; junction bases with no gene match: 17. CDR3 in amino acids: CASSSRRTGLPNSNQPQHF. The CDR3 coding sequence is TGTGCCAGCAGCTCGCGTAGGACAGGATTACCTAATAGCAATCAGCCCCAGCATTTT.

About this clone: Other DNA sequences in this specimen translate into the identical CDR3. CDR3 sequence reads: CASSLVGNTEAFF. In DNA form, the CDR3 reads TGTGCCAGCAGCTTAGTTGGGAACACTGAAGCTTTCTTT. J is TRBJ1-1 and V is TRBV7-2; D call uncertain. Deletions cut 1 base from V and 1 base from J, with 4 bases between. Germline V lookup: CDR1 SGHTA, CDR2 FQGNSA. The CDR3 contains 13 residues.

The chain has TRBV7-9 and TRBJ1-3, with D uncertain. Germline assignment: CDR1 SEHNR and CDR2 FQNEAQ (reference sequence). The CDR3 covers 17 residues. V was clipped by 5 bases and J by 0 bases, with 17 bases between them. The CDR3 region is CASSTSGRILSGNTIYF. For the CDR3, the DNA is TGTGCCAGCAGCACGAGTGGTAGGATTCTCTCTGGAAACACCATATATTTT. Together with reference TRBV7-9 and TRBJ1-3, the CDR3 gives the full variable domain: DTGVSQNPRHKITKRGQNVTFRCDPISEHNRLYWYRQTLGQGPEFLTYFQNEAQLEKSRLLSDRFSAERPKGSFSTLEIQRTEQGDSAMYLCASSTSGRILSGNTIYFGEGSWLTVV.

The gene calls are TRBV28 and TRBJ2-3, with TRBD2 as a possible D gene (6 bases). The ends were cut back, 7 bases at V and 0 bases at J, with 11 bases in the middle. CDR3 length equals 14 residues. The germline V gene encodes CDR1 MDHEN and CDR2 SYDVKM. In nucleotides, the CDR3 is TGTGCCAGCACCTTGGCGGGGAGCACAGATACGCAGTATTTT. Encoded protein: CASTLAGSTDTQYF.

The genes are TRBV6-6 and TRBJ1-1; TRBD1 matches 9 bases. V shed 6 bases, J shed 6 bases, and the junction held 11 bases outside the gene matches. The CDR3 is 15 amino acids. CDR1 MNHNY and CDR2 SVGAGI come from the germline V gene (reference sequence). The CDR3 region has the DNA TGTGCCAGCAGACCGACAGGGGGGAGTAGGCCTGAAGCTTTCTTT. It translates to CASRPTGGSRPEAFF.

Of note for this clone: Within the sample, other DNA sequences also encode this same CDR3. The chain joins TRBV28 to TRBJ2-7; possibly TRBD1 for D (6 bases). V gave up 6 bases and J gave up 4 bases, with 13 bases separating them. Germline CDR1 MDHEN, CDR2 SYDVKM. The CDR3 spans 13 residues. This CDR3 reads CASSSGTLYEQYF. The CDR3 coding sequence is TGTGCCAGCAGCTCCGGGACACTTTACGAGCAGTACTTC.

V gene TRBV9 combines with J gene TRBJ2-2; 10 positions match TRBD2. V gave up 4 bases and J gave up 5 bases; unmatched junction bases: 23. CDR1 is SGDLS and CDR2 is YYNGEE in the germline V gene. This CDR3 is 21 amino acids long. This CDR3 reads CASSPYRSGLAGDAATGELFF. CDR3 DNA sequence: TGTGCCAGCAGCCCATACAGGAGTGGGCTAGCGGGAGACGCCGCGACCGGGGAGCTGTTTTTT.

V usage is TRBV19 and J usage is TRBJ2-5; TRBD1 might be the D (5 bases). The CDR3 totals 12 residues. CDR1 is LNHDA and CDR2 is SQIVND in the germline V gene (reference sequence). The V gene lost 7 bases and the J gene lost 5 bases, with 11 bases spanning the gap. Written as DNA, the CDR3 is TGTGCCAGTACCGTGGGGCAGGAGACCCAGTACTTC. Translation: CASTVGQETQYF.

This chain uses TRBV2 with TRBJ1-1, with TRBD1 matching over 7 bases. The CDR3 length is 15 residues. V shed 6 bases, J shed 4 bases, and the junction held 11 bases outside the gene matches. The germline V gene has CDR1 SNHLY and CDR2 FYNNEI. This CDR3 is CASSMTGGGVTEAFF. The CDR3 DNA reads TGTGCCAGCAGCATGACCGGAGGGGGCGTCACTGAAGCTTTCTTT. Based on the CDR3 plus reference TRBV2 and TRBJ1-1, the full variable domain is EPEVTQTPSHQVTQMGQEVILRCVPISNHLYFYWYRQILGQKVEFLVSFYNNEISEKSEIFDDQFSVERPDGSNFTLKIRSTKLEDSAMYFCASSMTGGGVTEAFFGQGTRLTVV.

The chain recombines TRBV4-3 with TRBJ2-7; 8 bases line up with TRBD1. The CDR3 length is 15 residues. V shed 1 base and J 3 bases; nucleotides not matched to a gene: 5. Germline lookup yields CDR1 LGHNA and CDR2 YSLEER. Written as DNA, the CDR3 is TGCGCCAGCAGCCAAGTCAGGGGGCTGAACTACGAGCAGTACTTC. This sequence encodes CASSQVRGLNYEQYF.

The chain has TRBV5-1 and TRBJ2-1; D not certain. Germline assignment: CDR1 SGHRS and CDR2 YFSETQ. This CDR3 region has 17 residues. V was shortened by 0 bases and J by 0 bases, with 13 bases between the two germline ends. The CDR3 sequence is CASSLVPSAHSYNEQFF. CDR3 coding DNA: TGCGCCAGCAGCTTGGTCCCGAGCGCTCACTCCTACAATGAGCAGTTCTTC.

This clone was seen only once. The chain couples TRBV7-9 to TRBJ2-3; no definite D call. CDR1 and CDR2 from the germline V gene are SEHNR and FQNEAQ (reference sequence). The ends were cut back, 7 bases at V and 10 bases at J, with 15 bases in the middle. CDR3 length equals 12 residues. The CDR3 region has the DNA TGTGCCAGCACCCCGGCGAAGGGCGCGCAGTATTTT. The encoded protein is CASTPAKGAQYF. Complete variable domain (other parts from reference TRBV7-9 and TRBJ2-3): DTGVSQNPRHKITKRGQNVTFRCDPISEHNRLYWYRQTLGQGPEFLTYFQNEAQLEKSRLLSDRFSAERPKGSFSTLEIQRTEQGDSAMYLCASTPAKGAQYFGPGTRLTVL.

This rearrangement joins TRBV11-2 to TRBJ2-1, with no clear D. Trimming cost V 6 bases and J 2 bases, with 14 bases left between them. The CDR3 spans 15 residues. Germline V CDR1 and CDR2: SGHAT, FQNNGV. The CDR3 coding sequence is TGTGCCAGCAGTGCACCGGGTGGACCCTACAATGAGCAGTTCTTC. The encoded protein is CASSAPGGPYNEQFF.

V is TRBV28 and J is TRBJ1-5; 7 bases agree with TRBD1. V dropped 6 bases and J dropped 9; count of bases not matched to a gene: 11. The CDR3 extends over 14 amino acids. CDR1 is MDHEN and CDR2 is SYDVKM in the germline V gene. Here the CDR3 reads CASRQGGSFLPQHF. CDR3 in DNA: TGTGCCAGCAGGCAGGGGGGGAGCTTTTTGCCCCAGCATTTT.

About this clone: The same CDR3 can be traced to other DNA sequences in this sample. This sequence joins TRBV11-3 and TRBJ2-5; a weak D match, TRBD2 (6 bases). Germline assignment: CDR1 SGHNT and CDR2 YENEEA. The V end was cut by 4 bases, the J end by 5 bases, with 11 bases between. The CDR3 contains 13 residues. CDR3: CASSSGLWETQYF. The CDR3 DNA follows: TGTGCCAGCAGCTCGGGACTGTGGGAGACCCAGTACTTC.

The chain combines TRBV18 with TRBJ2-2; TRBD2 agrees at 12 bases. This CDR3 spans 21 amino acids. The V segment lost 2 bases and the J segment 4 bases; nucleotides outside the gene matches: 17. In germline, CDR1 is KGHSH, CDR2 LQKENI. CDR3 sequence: CASSPNGAETSGSRGTGELFF. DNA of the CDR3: TGTGCCAGCTCACCAAACGGGGCCGAGACTAGCGGGAGTCGCGGCACCGGGGAGCTGTTTTTT.

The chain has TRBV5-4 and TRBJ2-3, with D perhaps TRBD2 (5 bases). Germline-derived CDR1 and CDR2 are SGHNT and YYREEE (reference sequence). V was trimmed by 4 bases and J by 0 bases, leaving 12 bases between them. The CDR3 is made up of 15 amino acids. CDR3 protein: CASSATSGSTDTQYF. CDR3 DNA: TGTGCCAGCAGCGCAACGTCGGGGAGCACAGATACGCAGTATTTT.

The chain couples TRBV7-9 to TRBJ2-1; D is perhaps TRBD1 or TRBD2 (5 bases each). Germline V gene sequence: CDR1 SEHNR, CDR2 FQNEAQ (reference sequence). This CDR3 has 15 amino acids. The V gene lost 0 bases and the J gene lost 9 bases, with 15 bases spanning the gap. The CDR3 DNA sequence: TGTGCCAGCAGCTTAGCGGGGGTGACTGCCAGTGAGCAGTTCTTC. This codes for CASSLAGVTASEQFF.

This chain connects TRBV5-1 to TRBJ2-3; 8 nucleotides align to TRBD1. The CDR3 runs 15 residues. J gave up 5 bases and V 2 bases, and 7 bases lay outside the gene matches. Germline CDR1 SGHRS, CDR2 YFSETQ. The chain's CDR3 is CASSFGQGGGDTQYF. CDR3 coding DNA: TGCGCCAGCAGCTTCGGACAGGGAGGCGGAGATACGCAGTATTTT.